Presented here are 3 T cell receptor beta chains from one specimen sequenced in a study of shared clonotypes between healthy human individuals. CD45RO-negative CD8 cells positively selected for CCR7 made up the naive population, which excluded terminally differentiated effector memory CD45RA+ cells. Assay used: immunoSEQ multiplex PCR; TCRdb lists only in-frame clones, some missing. The data contain 1.5 million to 2.5 million clones, about 95% of them singletons. Sequencing was done on a sample of naive CD8+ T cells sorted from blood. Every receptor here comes from a young man in good health.

This rearrangement joins TRBV4-3 to TRBJ2-2; D gene uncertain. Trimming removed 0 bases from V and 6 bases from J, with 8 bases in between. CDR3 size: 14 residues. Germline V gene sequence: CDR1 LGHNA, CDR2 YSLEER. The CDR3 region is CASSQDTGAGELFF. In DNA form, the CDR3 reads TGCGCCAGCAGCCAAGATACCGGAGCCGGGGAGCTGTTTTTT.

With respect to this clone: The same CDR3 arises from other DNA sequences in this sample as well. This rearrangement joins TRBV9 to TRBJ2-3; D unclear. V dropped 0 bases and J dropped 1 base, with 6 bases sitting between them. CDR1 is SGDLS, CDR2 YYNGEE, per germline. The CDR3 runs 14 residues. For the CDR3, the DNA is TGTGCCAGCAGCGTAGGATCCGGCACAGATACGCAGTATTTT. Protein: CASSVGSGTDTQYF.

The chain combines TRBV7-9 with TRBJ2-1; D is uncertain. The CDR3 length is 13 residues. The V end lost 0 bases, the J end lost 8 bases, and 8 bases lay between the germline ends. The germline V gene has CDR1 SEHNR and CDR2 FQNEAQ (reference sequence). Here the CDR3 reads CASSLASNYEQFF. The CDR3 DNA follows: TGTGCCAGCAGCTTAGCCTCTAACTATGAGCAGTTCTTC.